The rows below give T cell receptor beta chains drawn from one sample of a study of glioma-infiltrating T cells. TCRdb ran MiXCR on the multiplex PCR reads and lists one entry per CDR3 protein. This sample yields under 200,000 distinct CDR3 sequences, of which about 31% are seen a single time; 20% to 25% belongs to the top ten. Sequencing was performed on glioma tissue, nonneoplastic brain tissue, or PBMCs (not recorded which). These receptors originate from a human donor with low-grade glioma or glioblastoma, undergoing nonglioma brain surgery, or in good health (not recorded which). Both conserved end residues are part of each CDR3. The D gene is left open where the match is weak. Size is stated for part of the rows, as once, few or many counts, or as a class when the clone is expanded.

D	size	V	J	DNA	CDR3
-	many	TRBV2	TRBJ2-3	TGTGCCAGCAGTGGGCCCGGGGGCTCGAGGGATACGCAGTATTTT	CASSGPGGSRDTQYF
-	many	TRBV5-1	TRBJ2-7	TGCGCCAGCAGCCTGGTGGGGGCCAATAGCGCCGAGCAGTACTTC	CASSLVGANSAEQYF
TRBD1	-	TRBV3-1	TRBJ1-1	TGCGCCAGCGGCCAAGAGGGGGCGAAAACTGAAGCTTTCTTT	CASGQEGAKTEAFF
TRBD1	many	TRBV7-2	TRBJ1-3	TGTGCCAGCAGCTTCTCGGACAGGCCAAACACCATATATTTT	CASSFSDRPNTIYF
TRBD1	many	TRBV6-2/TRBV6-3	TRBJ2-1	TGTGCCAGCAGTTACTTGGACAGGGGTTGGGATGAGCAGTTCTTC	CASSYLDRGWDEQFF
-	many	TRBV6-1	TRBJ2-3	TGTGCCAGCAGTGTTCGCGGATCTAGCACAGATACGCAGTATTTT	CASSVRGSSTDTQYF
-	-	TRBV7-3	TRBJ2-5	TGTGCCAGCAGCTTAAGTGAGGGGGAGACCCAGTACTTC	CASSLSEGETQYF
-	medium-sized	TRBV6-6	TRBJ1-3	TGTGCCAGCAGTTACTCGCAGAACACCATATATTTT	CASSYSQNTIYF
TRBD2	many	TRBV4-1	TRBJ2-3	TGCGCCAGCAGCCAAGAGGCTAGCGGGAGAATCGCAGATACGCAGTATTTT	CASSQEASGRIADTQYF
-	many	TRBV20-1	TRBJ2-4	TGCAGTGCAACCTCTCTAGGGACACCAAACATTCAGTACTTC	CSATSLGTPNIQYF
TRBD2	many	TRBV7-2	TRBJ2-1	TGTGCCAGCAGCACCGGGACTAGCGGGAGGGCCCACAATGAGCAGTTCTTC	CASSTGTSGRAHNEQFF
-	-	TRBV5-1	TRBJ2-7	TGCGCCGGCAGGCACGCGAGCTCCTACGAGCAGTACTTC	CAGRHASSYEQYF
-	-	TRBV29-1	TRBJ2-7	TGCAGCAGGATCCGGGACAAAGCCTACGAGCAGTACTTC	CSRIRDKAYEQYF
TRBD2	many	TRBV27	TRBJ2-7	TGTGCCAGCTCACTCCGGGGGGATGTCCCCCACGAGCAGTACTTC	CASSLRGDVPHEQYF
-	many	TRBV20-1	TRBJ1-3	TGCAGTGCCAAACGTGATGGGCGAAACACCATATATTTT	CSAKRDGRNTIYF
TRBD1	many	TRBV5-4	TRBJ2-7	TGTGCCAGCAGCTTGGAACAGGGGAGCGACGAGCAGTACTTC	CASSLEQGSDEQYF
TRBD2	many	TRBV7-2	TRBJ2-1	TGTGCCAGCAGCGTAACTAGCGGGAGGCCCAATGAGCAGTTCTTC	CASSVTSGRPNEQFF
-	many	TRBV3-1	TRBJ2-5	TGTGCCAGCAGCCAAGCCACTCTACTACGGGAGACCCAGTACTTC	CASSQATLLRETQYF
-	many	TRBV7-2	TRBJ1-1	TGTGCCAGCAGCTTAGTGGAGGGGGCTGAAGCTTTCTTT	CASSLVEGAEAFF
-	few	TRBV6-6	TRBJ1-1	-	CASSFYICSARMSDTEAFF
-	many	TRBV7-2	TRBJ2-3	TGTGCCAGCAGCTTCCCGACGGGAGATACGCAGTATTTT	CASSFPTGDTQYF
TRBD2	many	TRBV4-3	TRBJ2-3	TGCGCCAGCAGCCACGGGACTAGCCGGAGCACAGATACGCAGTATTTT	CASSHGTSRSTDTQYF
-	-	TRBV19	TRBJ2-2	TGTGCCAGTAGGGGGGCAGGGGTATCCACCGGGGAGCTGTTTTTT	CASRGAGVSTGELFF
-	-	TRBV19	TRBJ1-5	TGTGCCAGTAACAAAGACAGGACACCTAGCAATCAGCCCCAGCATTTT	CASNKDRTPSNQPQHF
-	-	TRBV24-1	TRBJ1-1	TGTGCCACCAGAGGTTCGCCGACAGGCGACACTGAAGCTTTCTTT	CATRGSPTGDTEAFF
-	-	TRBV6-2/TRBV6-3	TRBJ2-7	TGTGCCAGCAGTTACTCGCCCTCTAGCGCCCCCTACGAGCAGTACTTC	CASSYSPSSAPYEQYF
-	once	TRBV27	TRBJ1-6	TGCGCCAGCAGTCTCTTCGGACCAACTCCACCCCTCCACTTT	CASSLFGPTPPLHF
-	many	TRBV19	TRBJ2-7	TGTGCCAGTAGTATAGTTGCAGCTACCTACGAGCAGTACTTC	CASSIVAATYEQYF
TRBD1	-	TRBV19	TRBJ1-1	TGTGCCAGTTGCCGACAGGGGCTTGAAGCTTTCTTT	CASCRQGLEAFF
-	many	TRBV6-1	TRBJ2-1	TGTGCCAGCAGTGAACCGGCTTACTACAATGAGCAGTTCTTC	CASSEPAYYNEQFF
-	-	TRBV7-9	TRBJ2-2	TGTGCCAGCAGCGACAAGAACACCGGGGAGCTGTTTTTT	CASSDKNTGELFF
TRBD1	many	TRBV6-1	TRBJ2-7	TGTGCCAGCAGCCCCCGGGACAGGGGAATAGCGGGGACCTACGAGCAGTACTTC	CASSPRDRGIAGTYEQYF
TRBD2	-	TRBV19	TRBJ2-7	TGTGCCAGTAGTCTTCACTTCGGGACTAGCGGAGCCTACGAGCAGTACTTC	CASSLHFGTSGAYEQYF
TRBD1	many	TRBV4-1	TRBJ2-5	TGCGCCAGCAGCCAAGATTGGGGCAGGGGGCAAGAGACCCAGTACTTC	CASSQDWGRGQETQYF
TRBD2	-	TRBV19	TRBJ2-5	TGTGCCAGTAGCCCGGAGGGGACTAGCGGGACGTTTGAGACCCAGTACTTC	CASSPEGTSGTFETQYF
-	many	TRBV6-1	TRBJ1-4	TGTGCCAGCAGCAGAACAACTAATGAAAAACTGTTTTTT	CASSRTTNEKLFF
TRBD1	many	TRBV6-1	TRBJ1-2	TGTGCCAGCAGTGGCTCAGGGGGCGGTAACTATGGCTACACCTTC	CASSGSGGGNYGYTF
TRBD1	many	TRBV6-1	TRBJ2-7	TGTGCCAGCAGCCCAGACAGGGTTTCCTACGAGCAGTACTTC	CASSPDRVSYEQYF
-	once	TRBV7-3	TRBJ2-7	TGTGCCAGCAGCTTGCACTTGGCGGCAGACCGGTACTTC	CASSLHLAADRYF
-	many	TRBV7-2	TRBJ1-1	TGTGCCAGCAGCTTAGCCGATGGGGGGGAAGCTTTCTTT	CASSLADGGEAFF